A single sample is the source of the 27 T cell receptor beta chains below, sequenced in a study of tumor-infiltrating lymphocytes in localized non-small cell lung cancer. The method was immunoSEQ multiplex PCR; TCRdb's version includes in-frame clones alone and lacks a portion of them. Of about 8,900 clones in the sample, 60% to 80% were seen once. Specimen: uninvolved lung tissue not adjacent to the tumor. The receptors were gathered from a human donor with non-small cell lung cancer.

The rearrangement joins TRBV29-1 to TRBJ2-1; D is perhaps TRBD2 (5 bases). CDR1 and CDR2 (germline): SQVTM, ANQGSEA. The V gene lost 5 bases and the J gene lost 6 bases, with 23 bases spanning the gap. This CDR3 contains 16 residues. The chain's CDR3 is CSVRPLAGEGFNEQFF. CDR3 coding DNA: TGCAGCGTTCGGCCCTTGGCCGGGGAAGGATTCAATGAGCAGTTCTTC.

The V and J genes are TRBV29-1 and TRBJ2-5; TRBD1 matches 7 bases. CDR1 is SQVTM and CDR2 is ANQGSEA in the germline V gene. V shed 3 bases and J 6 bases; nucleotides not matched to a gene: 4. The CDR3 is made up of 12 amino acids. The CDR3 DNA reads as TGCAGCGTTGATCAGGGGGAAAAGACCCAGTACTTC. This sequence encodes CSVDQGEKTQYF.

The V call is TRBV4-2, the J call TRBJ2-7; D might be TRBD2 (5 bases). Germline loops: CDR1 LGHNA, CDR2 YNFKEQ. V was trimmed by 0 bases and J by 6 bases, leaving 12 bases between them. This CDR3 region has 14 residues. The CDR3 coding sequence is TGTGCCAGCAGCCAAGATGCCTTTGAGGGCGAGCAGTACTTC. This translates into CASSQDAFEGEQYF.

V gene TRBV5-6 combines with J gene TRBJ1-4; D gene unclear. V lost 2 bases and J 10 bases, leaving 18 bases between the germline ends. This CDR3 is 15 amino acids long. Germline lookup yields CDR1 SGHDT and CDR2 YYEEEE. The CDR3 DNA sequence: TGTGCCAGCAGCTTCCGGGAGGGAGGTTATGGAAAACTGTTTTTT. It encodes CASSFREGGYGKLFF.

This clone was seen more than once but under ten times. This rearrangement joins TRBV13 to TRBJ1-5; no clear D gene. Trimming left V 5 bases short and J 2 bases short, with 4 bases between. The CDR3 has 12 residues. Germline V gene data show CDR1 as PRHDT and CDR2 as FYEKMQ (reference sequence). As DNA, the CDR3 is TGTGCCAGCAGCCGGGGCAATCAGCCCCAGCATTTT. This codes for CASSRGNQPQHF.

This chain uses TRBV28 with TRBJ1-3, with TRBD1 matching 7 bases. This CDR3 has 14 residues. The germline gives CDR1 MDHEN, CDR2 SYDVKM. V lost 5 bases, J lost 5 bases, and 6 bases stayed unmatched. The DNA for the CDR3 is TGTGCCAGCAGTCCAGCGACAGGGAGAAACACCATATATTTT. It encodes CASSPATGRNTIYF.

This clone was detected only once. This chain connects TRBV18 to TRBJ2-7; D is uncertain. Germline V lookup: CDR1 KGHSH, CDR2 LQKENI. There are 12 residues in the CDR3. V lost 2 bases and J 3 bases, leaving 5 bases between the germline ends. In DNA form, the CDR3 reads TGTGCCAGCTCACCAGGCGGCTACGAGCAGTACTTC. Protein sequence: CASSPGGYEQYF. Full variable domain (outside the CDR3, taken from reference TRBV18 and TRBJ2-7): NAGVMQNPRHLVRRRGQEARLRCSPMKGHSHVYWYRQLPEEGLKFMVYLQKENIIDESGMPKERFSAEFPKEGPSILRIQQVVRGDSAAYFCASSPGGYEQYFGPGTRLTVT.

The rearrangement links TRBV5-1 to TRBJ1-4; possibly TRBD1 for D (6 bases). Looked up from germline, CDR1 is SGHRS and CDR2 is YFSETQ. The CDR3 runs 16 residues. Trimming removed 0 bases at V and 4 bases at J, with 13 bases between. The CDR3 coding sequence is TGCGCCAGCAGCTTGGTCTCTGGGGGCCTTAATGAAAAACTGTTTTTT. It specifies CASSLVSGGLNEKLFF.

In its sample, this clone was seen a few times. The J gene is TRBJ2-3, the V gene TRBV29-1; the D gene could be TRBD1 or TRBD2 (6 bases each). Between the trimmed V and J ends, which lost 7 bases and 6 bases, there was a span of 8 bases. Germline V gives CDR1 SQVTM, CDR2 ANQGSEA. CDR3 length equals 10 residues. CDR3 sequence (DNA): TGCAGCGGGGGGGCTGATACGCAGTATTTT. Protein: CSGGADTQYF.

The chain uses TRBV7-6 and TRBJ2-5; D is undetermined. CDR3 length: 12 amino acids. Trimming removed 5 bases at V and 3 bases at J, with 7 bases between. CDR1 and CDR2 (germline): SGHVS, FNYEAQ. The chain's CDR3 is CASSNPKETQYF. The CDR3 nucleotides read TGTGCCAGCAGCAATCCCAAAGAGACCCAGTACTTC.

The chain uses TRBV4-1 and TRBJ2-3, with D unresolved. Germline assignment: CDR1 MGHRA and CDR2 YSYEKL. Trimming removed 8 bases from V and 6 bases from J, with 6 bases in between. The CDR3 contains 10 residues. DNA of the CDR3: TGCGCCAGCGGCTGGGATACGCAGTATTTT. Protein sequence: CASGWDTQYF.

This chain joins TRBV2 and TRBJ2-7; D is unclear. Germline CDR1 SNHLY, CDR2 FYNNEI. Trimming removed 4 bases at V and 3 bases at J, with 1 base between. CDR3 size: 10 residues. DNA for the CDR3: TGTGCCAGCAGTGTCTACGAGCAGTACTTC. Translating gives CASSVYEQYF.

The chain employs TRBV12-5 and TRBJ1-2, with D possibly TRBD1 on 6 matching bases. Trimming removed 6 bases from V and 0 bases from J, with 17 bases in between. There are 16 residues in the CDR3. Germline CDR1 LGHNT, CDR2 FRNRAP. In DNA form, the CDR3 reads TGTGCTAGTGGCCGCCAACAGGGCCCTTCTAACTATGGCTACACCTTC. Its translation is CASGRQQGPSNYGYTF. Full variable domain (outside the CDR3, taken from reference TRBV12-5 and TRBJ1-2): DARVTQTPRHKVTEMGQEVTMRCQPILGHNTVFWYRQTMMQGLELLAYFRNRAPLDDSGMPKDRFSAEMPDATLATLKIQPSEPRDSAVYFCASGRQQGPSNYGYTFGSGTRLTVV.

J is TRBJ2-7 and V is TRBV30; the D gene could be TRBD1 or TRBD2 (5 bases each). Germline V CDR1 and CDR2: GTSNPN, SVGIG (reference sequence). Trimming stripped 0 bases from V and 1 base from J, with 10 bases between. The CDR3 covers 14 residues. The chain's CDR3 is CAWSVGTTSYEQYF. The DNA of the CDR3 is TGTGCCTGGAGTGTTGGGACCACATCCTACGAGCAGTACTTC.

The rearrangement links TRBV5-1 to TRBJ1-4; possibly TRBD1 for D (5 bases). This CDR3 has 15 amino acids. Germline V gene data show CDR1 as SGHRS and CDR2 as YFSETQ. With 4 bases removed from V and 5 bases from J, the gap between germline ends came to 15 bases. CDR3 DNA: TGCGCCAGCAGCCCCGGGGGGACGGGAAATGAAAAACTGTTTTTT. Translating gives CASSPGGTGNEKLFF.

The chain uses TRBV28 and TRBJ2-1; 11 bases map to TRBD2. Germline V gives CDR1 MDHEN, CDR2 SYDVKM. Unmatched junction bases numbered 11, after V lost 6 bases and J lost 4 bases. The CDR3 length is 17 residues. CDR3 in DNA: TGTGCCAGCAGCCGACTAGCGGGACGGACCAGTTACAATGAGCAGTTCTTC. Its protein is CASSRLAGRTSYNEQFF. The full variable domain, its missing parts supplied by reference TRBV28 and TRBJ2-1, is DVKVTQSSRYLVKRTGEKVFLECVQDMDHENMFWYRQDPGLGLRLIYFSYDVKMKEKGDIPEGYSVSREKKERFSLILESASTNQTSMYLCASSRLAGRTSYNEQFFGPGTRLTVL.

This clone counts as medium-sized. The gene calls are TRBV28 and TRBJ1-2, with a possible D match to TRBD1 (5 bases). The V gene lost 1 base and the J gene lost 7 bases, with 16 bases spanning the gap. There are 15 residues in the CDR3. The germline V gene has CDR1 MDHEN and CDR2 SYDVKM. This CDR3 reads CASSLLPRGGGGYTF. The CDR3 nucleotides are TGTGCCAGCAGTTTATTGCCGCGCGGCGGGGGTGGCTACACCTTC.

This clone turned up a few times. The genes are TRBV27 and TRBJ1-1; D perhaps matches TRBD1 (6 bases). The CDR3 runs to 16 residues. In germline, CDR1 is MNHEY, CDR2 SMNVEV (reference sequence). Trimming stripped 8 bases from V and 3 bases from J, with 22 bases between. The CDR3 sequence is CASRHDVRGCYTEAFF. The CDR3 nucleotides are TGTGCCAGCCGACACGACGTCAGGGGATGTTACACTGAAGCTTTCTTT.

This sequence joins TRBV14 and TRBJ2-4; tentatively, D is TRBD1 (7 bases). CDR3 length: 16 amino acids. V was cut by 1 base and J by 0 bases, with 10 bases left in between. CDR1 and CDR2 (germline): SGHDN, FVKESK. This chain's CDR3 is CASSQARGVAKNIQYF. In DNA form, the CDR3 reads TGTGCCAGCAGCCAAGCCAGGGGGGTAGCCAAAAACATTCAGTACTTC.

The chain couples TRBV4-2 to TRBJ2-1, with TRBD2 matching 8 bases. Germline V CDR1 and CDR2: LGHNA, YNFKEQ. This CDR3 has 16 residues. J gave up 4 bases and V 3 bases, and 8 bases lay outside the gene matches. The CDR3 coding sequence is TGTGCCAGCAGCCAGGGCAGCGGGAGCCTGTACAATGAGCAGTTCTTC. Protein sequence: CASSQGSGSLYNEQFF.

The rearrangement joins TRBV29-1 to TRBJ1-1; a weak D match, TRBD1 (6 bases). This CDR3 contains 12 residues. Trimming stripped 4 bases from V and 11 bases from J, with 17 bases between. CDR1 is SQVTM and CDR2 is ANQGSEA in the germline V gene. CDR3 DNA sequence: TGCAGCGTTGCGGACAGTACCTTTGGCGCTTTCTTT. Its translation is CSVADSTFGAFF.

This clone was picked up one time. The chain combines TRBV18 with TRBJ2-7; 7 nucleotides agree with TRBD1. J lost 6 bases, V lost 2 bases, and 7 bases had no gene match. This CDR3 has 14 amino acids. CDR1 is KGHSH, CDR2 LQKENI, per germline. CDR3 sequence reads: CASSPVLDRAEQYF. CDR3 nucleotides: TGTGCCAGCTCACCAGTACTCGACAGGGCCGAGCAGTACTTC.

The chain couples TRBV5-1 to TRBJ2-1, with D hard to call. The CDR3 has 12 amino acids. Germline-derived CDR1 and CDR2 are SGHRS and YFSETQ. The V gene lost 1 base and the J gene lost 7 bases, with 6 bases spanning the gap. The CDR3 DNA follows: TGCGCCAGCAGCTTGCTAGGGAATGAGCAGTTCTTC. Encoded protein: CASSLLGNEQFF.

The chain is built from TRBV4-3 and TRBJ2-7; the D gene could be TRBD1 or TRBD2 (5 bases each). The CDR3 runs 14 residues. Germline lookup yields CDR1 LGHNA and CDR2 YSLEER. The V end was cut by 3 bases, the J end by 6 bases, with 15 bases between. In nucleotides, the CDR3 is TGCGCCAGCAGCCACACTTCAAGGGACGGCGAGCAGTACTTC. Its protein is CASSHTSRDGEQYF.

CDR3 sequence reads: CASSLRSGSGYEQYF. Here the CDR3 DNA reads TGTGCCAGCAGCCTCCGGTCAGGTAGCGGTTACGAGCAGTACTTC. V gene TRBV5-4 combines with J gene TRBJ2-7, with a tentative D call TRBD2 (6 bases). The CDR3 spans 15 residues. V lost 4 bases and J 4 bases, leaving 18 bases between the germline ends. Germline-derived CDR1 and CDR2 are SGHNT and YYREEE (reference sequence). Variable domain in full (rest from reference TRBV5-4 and TRBJ2-7): ETGVTQSPTHLIKTRGQQVTLRCSSQSGHNTVSWYQQALGQGPQFIFQYYREEENGRGNFPPRFSGLQFPNYSSELNVNALELDDSALYLCASSLRSGSGYEQYFGPGTRLTVT.

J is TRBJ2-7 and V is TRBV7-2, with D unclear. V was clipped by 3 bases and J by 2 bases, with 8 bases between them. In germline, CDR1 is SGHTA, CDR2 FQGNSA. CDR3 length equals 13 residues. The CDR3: CASSFTNPYEQYF. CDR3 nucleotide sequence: TGTGCCAGCAGCTTCACAAACCCCTACGAGCAGTACTTC.

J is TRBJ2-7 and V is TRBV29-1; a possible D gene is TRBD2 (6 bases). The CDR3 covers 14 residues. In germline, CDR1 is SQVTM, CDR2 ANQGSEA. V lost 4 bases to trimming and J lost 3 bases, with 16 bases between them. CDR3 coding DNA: TGCAGCGTTGCCCTAACGGGAGCGAACTACGAGCAGTACTTC. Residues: CSVALTGANYEQYF.